This T cell receptor (beta chain) was found in a study of T cell responses to AZD1222 COVID-19 vaccine. This clone was seen a single time. The antigen is undetermined. Libraries were prepared by immunoSEQ multiplex PCR; TCRdb keeps only in-frame clonotypes and omits some of them. The table records about 130,000 clones, 92% of them present only once. Whole-study findings and limits: Donors, mostly white British, included more females; clonal diversity was possibly underestimated.

The germline gives CDR1 SNHLY, CDR2 FYNNEI. CDR3 length: 13 residues. V was cut by 6 bases and J by 1 base, with 8 bases left in between. Material: peripheral blood, obtained on day 0 of AZD1222 vaccination. This rearrangement joins TRBV2 to TRBJ2-3; D perhaps matches TRBD1 (5 bases). The sequence was obtained from an adult in good health. This chain's CDR3 is CASRATGTDTQYF. The DNA for the CDR3 is TGTGCCAGCAGGGCGACAGGCACAGATACGCAGTATTTT.